This TCR beta chain was captured in a study of PD-1 blockade in classical Hodgkin lymphoma (TCRdb year 2020). Concerning the study at large: Nivolumab dosing was 3 mg/kg intravenously every 2 weeks, continuing until either disease progression or unacceptable toxicity. The study used CyTOF and TCR beta sequencing to define a peripheral blood immune signature of response to PD-1 blockade in classical Hodgkin lymphoma.

As concerns this clone: Its binding antigen is unknown. One base away there is no much larger clone; base qualities are not given.

Results the study describes overall, beyond this receptor: Baseline TCR diversity was reported to be lower in newly diagnosed patients than in healthy donors and to be lower still in relapsed/refractory patients. Trial patients achieving complete response had baseline diversity similar to newly diagnosed patients, whereas partial responders and progressors had significantly lower diversity. A significant rise by C4D1 was seen in CD4+ but not CD8+ TCR diversity (p=0.0027 vs p=0.16), with the rise being most apparent in complete responders (p=0.02). Patients starting nivolumab less than 1 year after ASCT had lower diversity and were excluded from later analyses to avoid confounding by immune reconstitution. The study was restricted to a single clinical trial cohort, and the causes of repertoire differences, possibly disease activity or prior therapy, were left undefined.

The germline V gene yields MNHNS for CDR1 and SASEGT for CDR2. The CDR3 goes from the cysteine to the phenylalanine over 15 residues. Here the CDR3 DNA is all that survives: 45 bases in frame from base 1. V lost 0 bases and J lost 4 bases; the stretch between them is 12 bases long. Per the publication, the time point label means: cycle 2 day 1 (C2D1) of nivolumab. Relapse after autologous stem cell transplantation had occurred in all trial patients, and cohorts A, B and C were distinguished by prior brentuximab vedotin exposure. The trial cohort included 45 to 65 patients with relapsed/refractory classical Hodgkin lymphoma, and each patient had a best overall response of complete response, partial response or progressive disease. Single-agent nivolumab was administered to trial patients in the multi-cohort phase II CheckMate 205 trial. An independent review committee assessed best overall response by applying the 2007 International Working Group response criteria. Trial PBMCs were collected just before the start of nivolumab (C1D1) and during therapy at cycle 2 day 1 and cycle 4 day 1. Peripheral blood was collected in 8 mL Vacutainer Cell Preparation Tubes, from which PBMCs were isolated by centrifugation and then cryopreserved.

The Qiagen DNeasy kit was used to extract genomic DNA from unsorted PBMCs and from the negatively selected CD4+ and CD8+ fractions. TCR beta CDR3 regions were amplified by immunoSEQ multiplex PCR using primers annealing to V and J segments. A synthetic immune receptor repertoire was used to minimize amplification bias, and remaining bias was computationally removed after sequencing. For the original study's pipeline: Repertoire diversity was quantified as the Shannon entropy index using custom Python scripts. Unsorted, CD4+ and CD8+ repertoires were examined separately, except in combined analyses, for which CD4+ and CD8+ sequences were merged in silico. A clone counted as expanded when the clone's frequency after treatment rose at least 2-fold relative to C1D1, and clones undetected at baseline were given a pseudocount of 0.5. Singleton clones were defined as clones with 0 or 1 copy at C1D1, and non-singleton clones were defined as clones with 2 or more copies. Clones expanded in unsorted samples were annotated as CD4+, CD8+ or unknown by matching protein sequences in sorted samples from the same patient. Wilcoxon tests on paired samples were used to test diversity changes from C1D1 to C4D1. Not all clones reach the TCRdb copy of this immuneACCESS table, which keeps in-frame sequences only. Checked studies attribute under half of the gap to unresolved V genes and leave the rest unexplained. Clone size and V and J calls were adopted from that table, with D and trimming inferred from the DNA. Within this sample are approximately 52,000 clones, with around 67% of them counted one time only. The ten largest clones capture less than 15% of the sample.

This clonotype was obtained from a human donor with classical Hodgkin lymphoma. The sample in question was peripheral blood mononuclear cells (PBMCs), obtained before the second cycle of nivolumab. Recombination joined TRBV6-1 with TRBJ1-1; the D gene lacks a confident call. The CDR3 region: CASSEAGVRGTEAFF. The base sequence is TGTGCCAGCAGTGAAGCGGGTGTACGCGGCACTGAAGCTTTCTTT.